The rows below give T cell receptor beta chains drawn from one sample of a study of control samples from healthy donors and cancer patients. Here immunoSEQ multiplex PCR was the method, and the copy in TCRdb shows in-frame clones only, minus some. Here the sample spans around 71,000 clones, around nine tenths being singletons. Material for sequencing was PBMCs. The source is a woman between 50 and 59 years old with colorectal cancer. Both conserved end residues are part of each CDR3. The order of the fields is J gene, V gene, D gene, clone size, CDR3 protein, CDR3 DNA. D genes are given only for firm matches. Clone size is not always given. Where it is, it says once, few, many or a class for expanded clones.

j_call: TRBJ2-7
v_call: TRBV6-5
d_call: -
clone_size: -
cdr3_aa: CASTDSSYEQYF
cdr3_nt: TGTGCCAGCACAGATAGCTCCTACGAGCAGTACTTC

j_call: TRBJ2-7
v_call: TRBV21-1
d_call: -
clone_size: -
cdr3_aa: CASSPVTRGGNSYEQYF
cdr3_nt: TGTGCCAGCAGCCCCGTGACAAGGGGGGGGAACTCCTACGAGCAGTACTTC

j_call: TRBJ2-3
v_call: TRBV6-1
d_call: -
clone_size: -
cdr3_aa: CASSELGYTQYF
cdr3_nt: TGTGCCAGCAGTGAACTGGGATATACGCAGTATTTT

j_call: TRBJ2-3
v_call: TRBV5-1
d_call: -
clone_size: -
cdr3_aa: CASTQGMGTDTQYF
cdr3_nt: TGCGCCAGCACCCAGGGCATGGGAACAGATACGCAGTATTTT

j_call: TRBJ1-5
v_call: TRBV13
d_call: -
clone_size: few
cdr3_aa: CASSRRDSNQPQHF
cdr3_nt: TGTGCCAGCAGTCGCAGGGATAGCAATCAGCCCCAGCATTTT

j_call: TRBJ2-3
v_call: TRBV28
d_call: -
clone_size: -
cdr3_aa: CASSLLDQGPGYF
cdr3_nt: TGTGCCAGCAGTTTATTAGATCAGGGCCCGGGATATTTT

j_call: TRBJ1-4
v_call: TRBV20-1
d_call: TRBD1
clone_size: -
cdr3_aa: CSASLRGGKLFF
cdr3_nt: TGCAGTGCTAGTCTCAGGGGGGGAAAACTGTTTTTT

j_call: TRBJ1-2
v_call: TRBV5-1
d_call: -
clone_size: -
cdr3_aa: CASSSNFRTESLGYTF
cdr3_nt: TGCGCCAGCAGTTCTAACTTCAGGACAGAGAGTCTGGGCTACACCTTC

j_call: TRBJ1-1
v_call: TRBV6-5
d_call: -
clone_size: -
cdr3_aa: CASSYGQEAFF
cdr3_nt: TGTGCCAGCAGTTACGGGCAGGAAGCTTTCTTT

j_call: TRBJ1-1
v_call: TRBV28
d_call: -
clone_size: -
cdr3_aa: CASSRLGAGTEAFF
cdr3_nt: TGTGCCAGCAGCCGATTAGGGGCCGGCACTGAAGCTTTCTTT

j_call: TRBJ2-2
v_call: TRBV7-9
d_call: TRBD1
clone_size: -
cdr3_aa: CASSPGQGLTGELFF
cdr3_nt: TGTGCCAGCAGCCCAGGACAGGGTCTCACCGGGGAGCTGTTTTTT

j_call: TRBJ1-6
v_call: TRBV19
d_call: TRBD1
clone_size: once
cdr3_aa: CASSTGQANNSPLHF
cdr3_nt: TGTGCCAGTAGTACCGGACAGGCCAATAATTCACCCCTCCACTTT

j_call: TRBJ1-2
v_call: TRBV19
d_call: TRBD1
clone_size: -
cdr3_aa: CASSALGQVYGYTF
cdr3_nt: TGTGCCAGTAGTGCCCTGGGACAGGTCTATGGCTACACCTTC

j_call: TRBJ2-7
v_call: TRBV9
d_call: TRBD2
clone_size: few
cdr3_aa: CASSVGVPGGATSGEQYF
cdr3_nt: TGTGCCAGCAGCGTAGGAGTTCCCGGGGGGGCCACTTCGGGAGAGCAGTACTTC

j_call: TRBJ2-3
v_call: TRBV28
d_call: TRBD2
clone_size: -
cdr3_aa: CASSPAGAGTDTQYF
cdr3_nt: TGTGCCAGCAGTCCAGCGGGAGCGGGCACAGATACGCAGTATTTT

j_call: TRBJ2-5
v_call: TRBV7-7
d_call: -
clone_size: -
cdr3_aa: CASSLGAARRGETQYF
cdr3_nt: TGTGCCAGCAGCTTAGGAGCGGCCCGGCGCGGAGAGACCCAGTACTTC

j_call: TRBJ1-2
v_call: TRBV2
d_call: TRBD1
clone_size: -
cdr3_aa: CASSEGQGRGYTF
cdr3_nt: TGTGCCAGCAGTGAAGGACAGGGTCGCGGCTACACCTTC

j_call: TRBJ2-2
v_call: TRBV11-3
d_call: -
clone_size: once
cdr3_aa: CASRGAGELFF
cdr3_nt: TGTGCCAGCAGGGGGGCCGGGGAGCTGTTTTTT

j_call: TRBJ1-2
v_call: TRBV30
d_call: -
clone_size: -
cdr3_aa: CAWSVLVGKGGYTF
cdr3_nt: TGTGCCTGGAGTGTTTTGGTAGGGAAAGGGGGCTACACCTTC

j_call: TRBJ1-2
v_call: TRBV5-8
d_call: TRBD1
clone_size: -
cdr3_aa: CASSLAQGAPGTNYGYTF
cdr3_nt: TGTGCCAGCAGCTTGGCCCAGGGGGCGCCGGGGACTAACTATGGCTACACCTTC

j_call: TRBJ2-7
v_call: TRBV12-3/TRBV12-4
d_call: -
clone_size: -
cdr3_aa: CASSLINYEQYF
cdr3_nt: TGTGCCAGCAGTCTAATTAACTACGAGCAGTACTTC

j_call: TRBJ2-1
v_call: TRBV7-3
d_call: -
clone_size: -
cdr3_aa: CASSLEAHSYNEQFF
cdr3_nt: TGTGCCAGCAGCTTAGAAGCACACTCCTACAATGAGCAGTTCTTC

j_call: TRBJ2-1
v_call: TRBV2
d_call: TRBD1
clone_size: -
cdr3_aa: CASRGQGTYNEQFF
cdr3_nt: TGTGCCAGCAGGGGACAGGGGACTTACAATGAGCAGTTCTTC

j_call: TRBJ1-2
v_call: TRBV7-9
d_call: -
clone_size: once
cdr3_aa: CASSSAGGRYGYTF
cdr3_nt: TGTGCCAGCAGCTCGGCGGGGGGCCGCTATGGCTACACCTTC

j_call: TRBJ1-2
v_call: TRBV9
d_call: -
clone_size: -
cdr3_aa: CASSGQGGRGYTF
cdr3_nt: TGTGCCAGCAGCGGGCAAGGGGGACGAGGCTACACCTTC

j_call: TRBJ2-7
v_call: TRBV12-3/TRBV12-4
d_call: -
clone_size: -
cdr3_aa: CASSKDAYEQYF
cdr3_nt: TGTGCCAGCAGCAAGGACGCCTACGAGCAGTACTTC

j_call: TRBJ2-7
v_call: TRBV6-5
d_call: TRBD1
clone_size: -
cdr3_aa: CASSYLSDRVGYEQYF
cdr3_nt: TGTGCCAGCAGTTACCTTTCGGACAGGGTTGGATACGAGCAGTACTTC

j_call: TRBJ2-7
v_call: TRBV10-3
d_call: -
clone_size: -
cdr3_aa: CAISGTASYEQYF
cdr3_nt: TGTGCCATCAGTGGGACAGCGTCCTACGAGCAGTACTTC

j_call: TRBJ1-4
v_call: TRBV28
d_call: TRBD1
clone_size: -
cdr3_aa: CASSFGTGGGEKLFF
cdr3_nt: TGTGCCAGCAGTTTTGGCACAGGGGGCGGTGAAAAACTGTTTTTT

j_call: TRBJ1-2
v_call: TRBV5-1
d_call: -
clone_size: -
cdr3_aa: CASSFSSDPNYGYTF
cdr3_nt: TGCGCCAGCAGCTTCTCGTCGGATCCTAACTATGGCTACACCTTC

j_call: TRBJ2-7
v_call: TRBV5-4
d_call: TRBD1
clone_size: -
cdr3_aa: CASSLGTGGEAEQYF
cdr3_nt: TGTGCCAGCAGCTTGGGGACAGGGGGCGAGGCCGAGCAGTACTTC

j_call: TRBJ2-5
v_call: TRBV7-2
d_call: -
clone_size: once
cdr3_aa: CASSLLNQETQYF
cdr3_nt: TGTGCCAGCAGTTTACTAAACCAAGAGACCCAGTACTTC

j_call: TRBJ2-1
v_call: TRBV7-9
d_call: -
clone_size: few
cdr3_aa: CASSLEGGEQFF
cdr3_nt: TGTGCCAGCAGCTTGGAGGGGGGTGAGCAGTTCTTC

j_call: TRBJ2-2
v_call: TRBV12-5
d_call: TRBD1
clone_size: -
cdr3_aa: CASGTGQQNTGELFF
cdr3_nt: TGTGCTAGTGGTACGGGACAGCAGAACACCGGGGAGCTGTTTTTT

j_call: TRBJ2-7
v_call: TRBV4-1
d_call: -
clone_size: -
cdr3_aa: CASSHRDSGAPESEQYF
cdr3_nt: TGCGCCAGCAGCCACCGCGATAGTGGGGCCCCCGAGAGCGAGCAGTACTTC

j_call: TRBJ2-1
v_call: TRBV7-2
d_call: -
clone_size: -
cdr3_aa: CASSRGVNSYNEQFF
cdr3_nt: TGTGCCAGCAGCCGCGGGGTTAACTCCTACAATGAGCAGTTCTTC

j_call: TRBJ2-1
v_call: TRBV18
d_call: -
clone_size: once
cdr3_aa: CASSPPRQTNEQFF
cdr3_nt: TGTGCCAGCTCACCACCGCGACAGACCAATGAGCAGTTCTTC

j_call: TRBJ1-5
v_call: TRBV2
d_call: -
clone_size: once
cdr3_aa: CASRVRGNQPQHF
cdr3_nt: TGTGCCAGCAGAGTTCGGGGGAATCAGCCCCAGCATTTT

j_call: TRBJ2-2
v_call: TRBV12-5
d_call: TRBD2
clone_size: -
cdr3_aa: CASGLVRGAGELFF
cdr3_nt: TGTGCTAGTGGTTTGGTTCGGGGGGCCGGGGAGCTGTTTTTT

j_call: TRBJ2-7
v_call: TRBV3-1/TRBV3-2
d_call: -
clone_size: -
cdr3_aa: CASSQGRGPYEQYF
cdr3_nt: TGTGCCAGCAGCCAAGGGCGGGGACCCTACGAGCAGTACTTC

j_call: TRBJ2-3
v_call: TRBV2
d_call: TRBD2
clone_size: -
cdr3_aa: CASQRGGSSTDTQYF
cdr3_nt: TGTGCCAGCCAAAGAGGCGGGAGTAGTACAGATACGCAGTATTTT

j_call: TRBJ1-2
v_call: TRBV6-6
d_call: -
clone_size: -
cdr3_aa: CASSREGNYGYTF
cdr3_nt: TGTGCCAGCAGTCGTGAGGGAAACTATGGCTACACCTTC

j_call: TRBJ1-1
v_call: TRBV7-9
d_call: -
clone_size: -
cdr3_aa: CASSSARENTEAFF
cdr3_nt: TGTGCCAGCAGCTCGGCCAGGGAGAACACTGAAGCTTTCTTT

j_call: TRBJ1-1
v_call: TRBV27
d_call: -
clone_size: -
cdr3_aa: CASSLRRDTEAFF
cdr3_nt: TGTGCCAGCAGTTTAAGGCGGGACACTGAAGCTTTCTTT

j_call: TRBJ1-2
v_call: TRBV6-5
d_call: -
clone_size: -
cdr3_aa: CASSPPPNYGYTF
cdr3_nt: TGTGCCAGCAGCCCCCCGCCCAACTATGGCTACACCTTC

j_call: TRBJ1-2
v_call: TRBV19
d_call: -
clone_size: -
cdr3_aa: CASGRRQNYGYTF
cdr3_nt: TGTGCCAGTGGAAGAAGACAAAACTATGGCTACACCTTC

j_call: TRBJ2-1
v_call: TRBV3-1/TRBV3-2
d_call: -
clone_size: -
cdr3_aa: CASSQTPRRSYNEQFF
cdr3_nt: TGTGCCAGCAGCCAAACCCCAAGGAGGTCCTACAATGAGCAGTTCTTC

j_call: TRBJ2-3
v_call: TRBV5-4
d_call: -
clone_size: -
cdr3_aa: CASSLESDTQYF
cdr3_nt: TGTGCCAGCAGCTTGGAATCCGATACGCAGTATTTT

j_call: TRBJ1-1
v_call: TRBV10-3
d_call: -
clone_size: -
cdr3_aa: CAIEGSRDTEAFF
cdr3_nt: TGTGCCATCGAGGGTTCCCGGGACACTGAAGCTTTCTTT

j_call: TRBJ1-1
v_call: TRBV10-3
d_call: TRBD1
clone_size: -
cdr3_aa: CATTDRRDTEAFF
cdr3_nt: TGTGCCACCACGGACAGGAGGGACACTGAAGCTTTCTTT

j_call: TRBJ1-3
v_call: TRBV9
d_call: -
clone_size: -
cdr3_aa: CASSVEAGRNTIYF
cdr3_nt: TGTGCCAGCAGCGTAGAGGCAGGGAGAAACACCATATATTTT

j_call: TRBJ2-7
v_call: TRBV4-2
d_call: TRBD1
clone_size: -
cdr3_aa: CASSPQPGQGGEQYF
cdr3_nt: TGTGCCAGCAGCCCTCAACCGGGACAGGGGGGGGAGCAGTACTTC

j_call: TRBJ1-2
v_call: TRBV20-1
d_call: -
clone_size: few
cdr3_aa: CSASIAWGGVGYTF
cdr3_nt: TGCAGTGCTAGTATCGCTTGGGGGGGTGTAGGCTACACCTTC

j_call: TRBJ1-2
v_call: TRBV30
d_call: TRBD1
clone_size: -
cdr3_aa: CAWSRTGRGYGYTF
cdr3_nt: TGTGCCTGGAGCCGGACAGGGCGGGGCTATGGCTACACCTTC

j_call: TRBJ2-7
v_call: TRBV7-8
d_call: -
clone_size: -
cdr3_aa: CASSRGSRAYEQYF
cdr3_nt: TGTGCCAGCAGCCGAGGGAGCAGGGCCTACGAGCAGTACTTC